This T cell receptor (beta chain) was recovered during a study of blood T cell repertoires in COVID-19. In the study overall: Samples of COVID-19 (acute and convalescent) were obtained from the United States, Italy and Spain.

The cohort comprised adults aged roughly 18 to 90 years residing in about two dozen US areas. Trimming cost V 0 bases and J 5 bases; bases outside gene matches: 1. The CDR3 runs 14 residues. CDR1 and CDR2 from the germline V gene are SGHTA and FQGTGA. Original methodology: Reference gene primer amplification yielded estimated nucleated cell counts. Sequencing was performed with immunoSEQ multiplex PCR; in TCRdb, only in-frame clones are kept and a portion is missing. Clone size and V and J calls were adopted from that table, with D and trimming inferred from the DNA. The sample includes roughly 320,000 clones, around nine tenths of them seen just once.

This receptor was taken from a woman aged 25 to 45 who had been exposed to COVID-19. The source material was PBMCs or T cells enriched from blood (not recorded which). This sequence joins TRBV7-3 and TRBJ2-1, with 7 bases aligning to TRBD2. CDR3 amino acids: CASSLTGGDNEQFF. CDR3 nucleotide sequence: TGTGCCAGCAGCTTAACGGGAGGGGACAATGAGCAGTTCTTC.